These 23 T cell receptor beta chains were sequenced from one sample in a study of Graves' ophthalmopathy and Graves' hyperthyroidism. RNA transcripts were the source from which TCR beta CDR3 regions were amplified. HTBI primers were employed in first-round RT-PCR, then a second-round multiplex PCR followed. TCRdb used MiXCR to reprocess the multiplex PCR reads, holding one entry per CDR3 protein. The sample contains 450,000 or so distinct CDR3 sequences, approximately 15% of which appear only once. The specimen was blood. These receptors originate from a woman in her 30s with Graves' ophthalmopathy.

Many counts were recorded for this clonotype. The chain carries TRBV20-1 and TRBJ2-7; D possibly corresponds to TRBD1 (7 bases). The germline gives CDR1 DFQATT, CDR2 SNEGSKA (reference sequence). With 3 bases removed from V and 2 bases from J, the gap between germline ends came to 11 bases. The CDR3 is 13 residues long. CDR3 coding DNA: TGCAGTGCTAGCAGGGGGGAAACCTACGAGCAGTACTTC. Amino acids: CSASRGETYEQYF.

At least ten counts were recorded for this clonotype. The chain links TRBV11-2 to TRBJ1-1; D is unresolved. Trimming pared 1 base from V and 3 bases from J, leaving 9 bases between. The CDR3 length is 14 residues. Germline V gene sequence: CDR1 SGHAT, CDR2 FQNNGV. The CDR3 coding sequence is TGTGCCAGCAGCTTAGTTCGGGGTTACACTGAAGCTTTCTTT. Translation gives CASSLVRGYTEAFF.

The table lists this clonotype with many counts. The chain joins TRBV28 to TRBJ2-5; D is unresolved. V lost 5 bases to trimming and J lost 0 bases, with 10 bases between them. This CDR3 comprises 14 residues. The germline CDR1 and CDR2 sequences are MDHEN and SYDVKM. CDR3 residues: CASSPIRYQETQYF. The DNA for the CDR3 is TGTGCCAGCAGTCCTATCAGGTACCAAGAGACCCAGTACTTC.

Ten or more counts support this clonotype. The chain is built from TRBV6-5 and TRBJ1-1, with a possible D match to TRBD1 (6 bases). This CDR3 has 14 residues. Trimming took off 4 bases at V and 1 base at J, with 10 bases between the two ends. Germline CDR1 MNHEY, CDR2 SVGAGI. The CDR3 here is CASSSDRSNTEAFF. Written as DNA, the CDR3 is TGTGCCAGCAGTTCTGACAGGTCGAACACTGAAGCTTTCTTT.

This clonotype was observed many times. The CDR3 sequence is CASSPRQGLVEQYF. CDR3 DNA: TGTGCCAGCAGTCCACGACAGGGTTTGGTCGAGCAGTACTTC. V and J are TRBV12-3 or TRBV12-4 and TRBJ2-7; 7 bases align to TRBD1. V shed 5 bases and J 6 bases; nucleotides not matched to a gene: 10. This CDR3 comprises 14 residues.

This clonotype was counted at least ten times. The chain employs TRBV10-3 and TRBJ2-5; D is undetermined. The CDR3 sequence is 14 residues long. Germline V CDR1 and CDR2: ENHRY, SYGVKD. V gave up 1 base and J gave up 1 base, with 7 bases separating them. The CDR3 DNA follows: TGTGCCATCAGTGAGTATGGCAGCCAAGAGACCCAGTACTTC. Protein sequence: CAISEYGSQETQYF.

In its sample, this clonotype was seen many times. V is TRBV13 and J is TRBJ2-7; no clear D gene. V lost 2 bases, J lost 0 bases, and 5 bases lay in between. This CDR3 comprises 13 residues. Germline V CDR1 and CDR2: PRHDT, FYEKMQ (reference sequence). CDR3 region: CASSLRYSYEQYF. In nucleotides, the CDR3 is TGTGCCAGCAGCTTAAGGTACTCCTACGAGCAGTACTTC.

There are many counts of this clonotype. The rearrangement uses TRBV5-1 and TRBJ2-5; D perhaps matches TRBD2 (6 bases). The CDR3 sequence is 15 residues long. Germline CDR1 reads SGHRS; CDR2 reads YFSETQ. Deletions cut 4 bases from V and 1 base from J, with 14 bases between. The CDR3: CASSVFSGSQETQYF. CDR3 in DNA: TGCGCCAGCAGCGTTTTCAGCGGGTCCCAAGAGACCCAGTACTTC.

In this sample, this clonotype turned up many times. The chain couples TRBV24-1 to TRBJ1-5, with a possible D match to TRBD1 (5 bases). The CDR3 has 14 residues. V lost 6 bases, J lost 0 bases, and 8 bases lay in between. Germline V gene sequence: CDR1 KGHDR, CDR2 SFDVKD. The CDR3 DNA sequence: TGTGCCACCAGTTCGGACAATAGCAATCAGCCCCAGCATTTT. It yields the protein CATSSDNSNQPQHF.

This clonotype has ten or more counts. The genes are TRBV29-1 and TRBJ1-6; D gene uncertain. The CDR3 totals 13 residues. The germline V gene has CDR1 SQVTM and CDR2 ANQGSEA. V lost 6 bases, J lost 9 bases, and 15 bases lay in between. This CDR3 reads CSVILNSGSPLHF. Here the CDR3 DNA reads TGCAGCGTCATACTAAATTCGGGTTCACCCCTCCACTTT.

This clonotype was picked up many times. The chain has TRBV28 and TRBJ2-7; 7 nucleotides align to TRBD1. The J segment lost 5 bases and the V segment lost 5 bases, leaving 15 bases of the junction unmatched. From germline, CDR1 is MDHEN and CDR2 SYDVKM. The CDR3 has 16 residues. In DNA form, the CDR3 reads TGTGCCAGCAGTGGATCCCTGACAGGGTCGATTGACGAGCAGTACTTC. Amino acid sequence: CASSGSLTGSIDEQYF.

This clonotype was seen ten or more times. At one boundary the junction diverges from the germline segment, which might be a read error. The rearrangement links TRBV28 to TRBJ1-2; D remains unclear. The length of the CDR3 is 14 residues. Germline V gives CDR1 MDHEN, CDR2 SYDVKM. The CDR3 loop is CASSFTTLNYGCTF. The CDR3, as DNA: TGTGCCAGCAGTTTCACGACTTTAAACTATGGCTGCACCTTC.

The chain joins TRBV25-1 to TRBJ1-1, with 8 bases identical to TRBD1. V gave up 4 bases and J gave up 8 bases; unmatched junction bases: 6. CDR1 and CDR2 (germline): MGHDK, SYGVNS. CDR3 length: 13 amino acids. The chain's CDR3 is CASSASGQGEAFF. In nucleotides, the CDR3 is TGTGCCAGCAGTGCAAGCGGACAGGGAGAAGCTTTCTTT.

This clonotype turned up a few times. Here the CDR3 reads CASSWDSGTYEQYF. For the CDR3, the DNA is TGTGCCAGCAGCTGGGATAGCGGTACCTACGAGCAGTACTTC. This sequence joins TRBV7-6 and TRBJ2-7; possible D gene TRBD2, 6 bases. V shed 4 bases and J shed 2 bases, with 12 bases lying between them. This CDR3 spans 14 amino acids. Germline CDR1 SGHVS, CDR2 FNYEAQ. The complete variable domain, with remaining parts taken from reference TRBV7-6 and TRBJ2-7, reads GAGVSQSPRYKVTKRGQDVALRCDPISGHVSLYWYRQALGQGPEFLTYFNYEAQQDKSGLPNDRFSAERPEGSISTLTIQRTEQRDSAMYRCASSWDSGTYEQYFGPGTRLTVT.

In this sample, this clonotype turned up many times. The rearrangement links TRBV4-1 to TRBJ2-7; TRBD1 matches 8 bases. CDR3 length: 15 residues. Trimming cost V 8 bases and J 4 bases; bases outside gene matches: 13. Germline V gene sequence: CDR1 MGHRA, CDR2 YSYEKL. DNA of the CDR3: TGCGCCAGCGCCTCGTCCGGGACAGGAGATTACGAGCAGTACTTC. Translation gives CASASSGTGDYEQYF.

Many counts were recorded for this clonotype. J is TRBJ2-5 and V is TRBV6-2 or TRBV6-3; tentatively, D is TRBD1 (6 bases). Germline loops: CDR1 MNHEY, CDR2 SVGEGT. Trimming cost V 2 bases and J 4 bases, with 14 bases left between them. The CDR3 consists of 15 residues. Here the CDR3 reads CASSYEVGAGETQYF. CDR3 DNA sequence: TGTGCCAGCAGTTACGAGGTGGGGGCCGGAGAGACCCAGTACTTC.

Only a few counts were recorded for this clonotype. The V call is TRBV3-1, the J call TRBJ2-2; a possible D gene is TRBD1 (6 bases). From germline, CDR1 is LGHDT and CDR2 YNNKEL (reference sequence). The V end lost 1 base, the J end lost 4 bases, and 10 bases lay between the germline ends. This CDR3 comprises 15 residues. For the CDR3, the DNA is TGTGCCAGCAGCCAAGCAGGGGTCGGCACCGGGGAGCTGTTTTTT. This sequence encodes CASSQAGVGTGELFF.

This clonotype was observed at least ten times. DNA of the CDR3: TGTGCCAGCAGTTTCCCTTTCGTGGTGGAGGGGACCAGCGCGACCCAGTACTTC. The encoded protein is CASSFPFVVEGTSATQYF. This sequence joins TRBV28 and TRBJ2-5, with D possibly being TRBD2 (6 bases). V lost 3 bases to trimming and J lost 7 bases, with 27 bases between them. Germline CDR1 and CDR2: MDHEN and SYDVKM. The CDR3 sequence is 18 residues long.

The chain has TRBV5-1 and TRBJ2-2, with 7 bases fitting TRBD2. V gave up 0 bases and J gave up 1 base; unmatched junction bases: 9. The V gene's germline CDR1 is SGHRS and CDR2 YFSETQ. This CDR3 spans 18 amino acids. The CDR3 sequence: CASSLGTRILVNTGELFF. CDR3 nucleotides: TGCGCCAGCAGCTTGGGGACTAGGATCTTGGTGAACACCGGGGAGCTGTTTTTT.

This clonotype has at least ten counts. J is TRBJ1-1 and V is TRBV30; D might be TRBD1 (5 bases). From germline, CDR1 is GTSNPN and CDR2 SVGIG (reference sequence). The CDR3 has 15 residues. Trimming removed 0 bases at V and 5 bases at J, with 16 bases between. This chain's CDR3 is CAWSVRVGTDTEAFF. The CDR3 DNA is TGTGCCTGGAGTGTACGGGTCGGGACGGATACTGAAGCTTTCTTT.

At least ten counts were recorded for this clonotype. DNA for the CDR3: TGTGCCAGCAGCCCTGGGAGGACCCAGTACTTC. Translation: CASSPGRTQYF. This chain connects TRBV11-1 to TRBJ2-5, with D maybe TRBD2 (5 bases). The germline gives CDR1 SGHAT, CDR2 FQDESV (reference sequence). The germline V and J ends were trimmed by 5 bases and 7 bases, with 8 bases remaining between them. The CDR3 has 11 amino acids.

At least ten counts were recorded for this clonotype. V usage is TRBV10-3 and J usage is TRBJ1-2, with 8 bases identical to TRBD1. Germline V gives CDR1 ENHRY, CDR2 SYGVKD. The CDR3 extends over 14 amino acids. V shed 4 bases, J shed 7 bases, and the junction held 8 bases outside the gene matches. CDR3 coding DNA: TGTGCCATCAGTGGACAGGGGCCGTGGGTTGGCTACACCTTC. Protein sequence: CAISGQGPWVGYTF.

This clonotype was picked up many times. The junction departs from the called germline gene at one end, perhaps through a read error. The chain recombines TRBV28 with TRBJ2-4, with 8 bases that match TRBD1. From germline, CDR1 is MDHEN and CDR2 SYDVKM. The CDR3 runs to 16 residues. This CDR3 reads CASSPTGELAKNIKYF. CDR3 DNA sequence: TGTGCCAGCAGTCCGACAGGGGAGCTAGCCAAAAACATTAAGTACTTC.